This passage covers 6 T cell receptor beta chains from one sample sequenced in a study of long-term antiretroviral therapy in people with HIV. Investigators performed immunoSEQ version v3.0 at survey level. Sequenced by immunoSEQ multiplex PCR; TCRdb stores in-frame clones only, minus some. The table records 20,000 to 25,000 clones, around 80% of them present only once. The source material was unsorted PBMCs, sampled 0.5 years after starting antiretroviral therapy. The origin of the receptors is a man younger than 30 with HIV.

CDR3 region: CASSVDEGYEQYF. CDR3 bases: TGTGCCAGCAGCGTAGACGAGGGCTACGAGCAGTACTTC. The V call is TRBV9, the J call TRBJ2-7; maybe TRBD2 (5 bases). Germline CDR1 reads SGDLS; CDR2 reads YYNGEE. V gave up 0 bases and J gave up 3 bases, with 7 bases separating them. CDR3 size: 13 residues.

The rearrangement links TRBV7-6 to TRBJ1-3, with 7 bases matching TRBD1. This CDR3 contains 17 residues. V lost 5 bases to trimming and J lost 0 bases; unmatched junction nucleotides: 10. The germline V gene has CDR1 SGHVS and CDR2 FNYEAQ. The CDR3 loop reads CASSATGTANSGNTIYF. The DNA of the CDR3 is TGTGCCAGCAGCGCAACCGGGACAGCCAACTCTGGAAACACCATATATTTT. Full variable domain (outside the CDR3, taken from reference TRBV7-6 and TRBJ1-3): GAGVSQSPRYKVTKRGQDVALRCDPISGHVSLYWYRQALGQGPEFLTYFNYEAQQDKSGLPNDRFSAERPEGSISTLTIQRTEQRDSAMYRCASSATGTANSGNTIYFGEGSWLTVV.

V and J are TRBV19 and TRBJ2-5; D not resolved. The CDR3 spans 12 residues. CDR1 LNHDA and CDR2 SQIVND come from the germline V gene (reference sequence). Deletions cut 7 bases from V and 6 bases from J, with 12 bases between. CDR3 coding DNA: TGTGCCAGTACCGATGCGGTAAAGACCCAGTACTTC. This codes for CASTDAVKTQYF. The complete variable domain, with remaining parts taken from reference TRBV19 and TRBJ2-5, reads DGGITQSPKYLFRKEGQNVTLSCEQNLNHDAMYWYRQDPGQGLRLIYYSQIVNDFQKGDIAEGYSVSREKKESFPLTVTSAQKNPTAFYLCASTDAVKTQYFGPGTRLLVL.

This clone was counted a single time. The V gene is TRBV27, the J gene TRBJ1-5; the match to TRBD1 covers 7 bases. Per the germline V gene, CDR1 is MNHEY and CDR2 is SMNVEV (reference sequence). V was clipped by 4 bases and J by 4 bases; unmatched bases: 7. The CDR3 length is 15 residues. The CDR3 nucleotides are TGTGCCAGCAGTTCCCGGGACAGAGAAAATCAGCCCCAGCATTTT. This translates into CASSSRDRENQPQHF.

The J gene is TRBJ1-4, the V gene TRBV5-5; D unresolved. This CDR3 is built from 15 residues. V lost 0 bases and J lost 1, with 7 bases in between. Germline V lookup: CDR1 SGHKS, CDR2 YYEKEE (reference sequence). The CDR3 loop reads CASSLGGITNEKLFF. The CDR3 bases are TGTGCCAGCAGCTTGGGAGGGATAACTAATGAAAAACTGTTTTTT.

V gene TRBV7-2 combines with J gene TRBJ2-1; TRBD2 agrees at 11 bases. In germline, CDR1 is SGHTA, CDR2 FQGNSA. The CDR3 runs 17 residues. Trimming at V came to 5 bases and at J to 4 bases, leaving 10 bases not matched to a gene. The CDR3 here is CASSLTSSSGGYNEQFF. CDR3 bases: TGTGCCAGCAGCCTCACCTCTTCTAGCGGGGGGTACAATGAGCAGTTCTTC.